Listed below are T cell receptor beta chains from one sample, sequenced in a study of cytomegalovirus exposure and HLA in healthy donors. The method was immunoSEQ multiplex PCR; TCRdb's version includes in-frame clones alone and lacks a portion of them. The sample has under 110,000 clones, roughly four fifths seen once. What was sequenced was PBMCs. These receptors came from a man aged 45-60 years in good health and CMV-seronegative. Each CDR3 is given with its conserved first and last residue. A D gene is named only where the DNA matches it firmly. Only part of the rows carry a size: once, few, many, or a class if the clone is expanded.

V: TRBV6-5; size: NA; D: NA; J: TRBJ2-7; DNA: TGTGCCAGCAGTTACTCCCGGGGAGGAGGGGACTACGAGCAGTACTTC; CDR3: CASSYSRGGGDYEQYF
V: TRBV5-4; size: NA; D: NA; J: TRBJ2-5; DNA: TGTGCCAGCAGCTCGCCTTGGGGGGAAGAGACCCAGTACTTC; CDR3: CASSSPWGEETQYF
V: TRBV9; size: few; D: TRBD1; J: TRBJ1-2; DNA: TGTGCCAGCAGTCCCACAGGGGGCCATGGCTACACCTTC; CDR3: CASSPTGGHGYTF
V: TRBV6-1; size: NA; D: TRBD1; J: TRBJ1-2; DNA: TGTGCCAGCAGCGCTACCCGACAGGGGAACTATGGCTACACCTTC; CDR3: CASSATRQGNYGYTF
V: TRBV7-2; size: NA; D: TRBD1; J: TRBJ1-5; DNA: TGTGCCAGCAGCGTCCAGGGGGGTGGCAATCAGCCCCAGCATTTT; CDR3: CASSVQGGGNQPQHF
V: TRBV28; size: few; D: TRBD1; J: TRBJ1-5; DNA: TGTGCCAGCAGGCCGCCGGGACAGGCCAATCAGCCCCAGCATTTT; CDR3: CASRPPGQANQPQHF
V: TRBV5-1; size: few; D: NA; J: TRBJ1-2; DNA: TGCGCCAGCAGCTTGGAGGGACAAATCTATGGCTACACCTTC; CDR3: CASSLEGQIYGYTF
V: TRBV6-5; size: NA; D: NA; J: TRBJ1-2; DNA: TGTGCCAGCAGTTTTGGTTCAGGACTCTATGGCTACACCTTC; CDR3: CASSFGSGLYGYTF
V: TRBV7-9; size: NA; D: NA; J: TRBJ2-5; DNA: TGTGCCAGCAGTAATAGTTGGGAGACCCAGTACTTC; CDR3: CASSNSWETQYF
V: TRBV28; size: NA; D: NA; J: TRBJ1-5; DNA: TGTGCCAGCAAGTTTTTAGGAGGTGAGGGCAATCAGCCCCAGCATTTT; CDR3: CASKFLGGEGNQPQHF
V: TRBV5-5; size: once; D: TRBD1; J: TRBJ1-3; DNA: TGTGCCAGCAGCTTTGGGACAGGGGTTGGAAACACCATATATTTT; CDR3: CASSFGTGVGNTIYF
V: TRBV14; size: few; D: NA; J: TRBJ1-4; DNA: TGTGCCAGCAGCCAAGTGGGCAGAGTGAATGAAAAACTGTTTTTT; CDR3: CASSQVGRVNEKLFF
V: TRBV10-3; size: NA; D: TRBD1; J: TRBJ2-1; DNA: TGTGCCATCAGTGAGTCCCCAGGGGGGCAGTTCTTC; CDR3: CAISESPGGQFF
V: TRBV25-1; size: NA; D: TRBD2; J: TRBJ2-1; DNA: TGTGCCAGCAGTGGCACTAGCGGGGATTACAATGAGCAGTTCTTC; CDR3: CASSGTSGDYNEQFF
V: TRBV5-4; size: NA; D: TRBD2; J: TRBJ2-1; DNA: TGTGCCAGCAGCAAGTTAAGCGGGGGGGACAATGAGCAGTTCTTC; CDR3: CASSKLSGGDNEQFF
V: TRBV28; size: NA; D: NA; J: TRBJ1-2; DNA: TGTGCCAGCAGAAAAGGACAGAGATATGGCTACACCTTC; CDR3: CASRKGQRYGYTF
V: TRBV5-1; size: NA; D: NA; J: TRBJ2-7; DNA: TGCGCCAGCAGCGGAGGGGACGGACCCTACGAGCAGTACTTC; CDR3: CASSGGDGPYEQYF
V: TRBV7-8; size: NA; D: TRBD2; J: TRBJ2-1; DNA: TGTGCCAGCAGCGCACTAGCGGGGGACCAACGGGAGCAGTTCTTC; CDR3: CASSALAGDQREQFF
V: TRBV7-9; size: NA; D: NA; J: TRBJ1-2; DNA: TGTGCCAGCAGCAACCGGGACATATATGGCTACACCTTC; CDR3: CASSNRDIYGYTF
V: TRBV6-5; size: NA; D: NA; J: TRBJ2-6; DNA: TGTGCCAGCAGGGCCTCTGGGGCCAACGTCCTGACTTTC; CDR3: CASRASGANVLTF
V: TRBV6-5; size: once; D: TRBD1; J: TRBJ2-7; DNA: TGTGCCAGCAAACGGACAGGGGGGAACTACGAGCAGTACTTC; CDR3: CASKRTGGNYEQYF
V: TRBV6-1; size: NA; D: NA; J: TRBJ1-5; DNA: TGTGCCAGCAGTGAAGCTAGAACAGGTCCTATAGGTTTTCAGCATTTT; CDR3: CASSEARTGPIGFQHF
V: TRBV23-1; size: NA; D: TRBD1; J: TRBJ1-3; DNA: TGCGCCAGCAGTCACCGATCGGGGAAAAGGGACAGATTGATAAGTGGAAACACCATATATTTT; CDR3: CASSHRSGKRDRLISGNTIYF
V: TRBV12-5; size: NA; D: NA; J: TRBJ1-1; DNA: TGTGCTAGTGGTTTGGATGAGGGTTTTTTAGAGAACACTGAAGCTTTCTTT; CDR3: CASGLDEGFLENTEAFF
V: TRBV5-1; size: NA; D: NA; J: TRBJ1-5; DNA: TGCGCCAGCAGCTTGTCGGGAGCAGGAGGCAATCAGCCCCAGCATTTT; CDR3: CASSLSGAGGNQPQHF
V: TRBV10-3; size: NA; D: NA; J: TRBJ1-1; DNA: TGTGCCCACTCCGGAGATGTCAACACTGAAGCTTTCTTT; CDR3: CAHSGDVNTEAFF
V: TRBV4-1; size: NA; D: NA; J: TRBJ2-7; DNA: TGCGCCAGCAGCCAAGATGCGGCAGGGGTTGACTGCGAGCAGTACTTC; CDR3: CASSQDAAGVDCEQYF
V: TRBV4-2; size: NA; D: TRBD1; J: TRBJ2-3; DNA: TGTGCCAGCAGCCAAGGGGACAGGACCACAGATACGCAGTATTTT; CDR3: CASSQGDRTTDTQYF
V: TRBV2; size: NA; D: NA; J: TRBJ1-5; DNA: TGTGCCAGCAGTGGACAGTTTTATAGCAATCAGCCCCAGCATTTT; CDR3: CASSGQFYSNQPQHF
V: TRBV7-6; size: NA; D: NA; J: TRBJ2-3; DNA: TGTGCCAGCGGTTCAACTCCCTGGGATACGCAGTATTTT; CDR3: CASGSTPWDTQYF
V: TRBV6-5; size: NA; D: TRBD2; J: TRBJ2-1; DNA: TGTGCCAGCAGTTTCGCGAACCCCGGGGGGGAGCAGTTCTTC; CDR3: CASSFANPGGEQFF
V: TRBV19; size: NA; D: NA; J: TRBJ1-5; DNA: TGTGCCAGTAGTATAGGGGCAGGGGGCAATCAGCCCCAGCATTTT; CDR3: CASSIGAGGNQPQHF
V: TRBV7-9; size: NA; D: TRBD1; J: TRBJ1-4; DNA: TGTTCCAGCAGCCTTGGACAGGGAGGGACAACTAATGAAAAACTGTTTTTT; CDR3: CSSSLGQGGTTNEKLFF
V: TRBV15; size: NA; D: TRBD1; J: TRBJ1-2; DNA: TGTGCCACCAGCAGAGCCAAGGGGGCTGATGGCTACACCTTC; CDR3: CATSRAKGADGYTF
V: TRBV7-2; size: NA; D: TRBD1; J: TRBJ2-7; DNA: TGTGCCAGCAGCTTAGCGGTCGGACAGGGCTACGAGCAGTACTTC; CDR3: CASSLAVGQGYEQYF
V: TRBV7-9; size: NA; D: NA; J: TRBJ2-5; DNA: TGTGCCAGCAGCTTAGCAGGGTCTGTGGGGCAGGAGACCCAGTACTTC; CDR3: CASSLAGSVGQETQYF
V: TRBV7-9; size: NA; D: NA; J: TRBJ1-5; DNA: TGTGCCAGCAGCTTAGGCGTGAGCAATCAGCCCCAGCATTTT; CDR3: CASSLGVSNQPQHF
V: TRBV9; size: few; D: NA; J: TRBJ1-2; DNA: TGTGCCAGCAGCGTCTACAGGTTCGACGGCTACACCTTC; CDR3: CASSVYRFDGYTF
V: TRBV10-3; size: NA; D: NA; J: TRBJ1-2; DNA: TGTGCCATCAGCAGACAGACAGAAGGCTACACCTTC; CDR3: CAISRQTEGYTF
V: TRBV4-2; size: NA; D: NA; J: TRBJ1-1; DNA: TGTGCCAGCAGCCAAGCAGGGCGAACTGAAGCTTTCTTT; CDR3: CASSQAGRTEAFF
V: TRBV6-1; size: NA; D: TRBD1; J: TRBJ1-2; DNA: TGTGCCAGCAGTGAAGTCCAGGGGGCATCGGGTGGCTACACCTTC; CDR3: CASSEVQGASGGYTF